These 6 T cell receptor beta chains were all obtained from the same sample, sequenced in a study of OX40 agonist ivuxolimab in advanced cancers. Method: immunoSEQ multiplex PCR; TCRdb's copy keeps in-frame clones and lacks some. Counted here are about 58,000 clones, nearly 90% occurring once; the ten biggest clones make up approximately 13%. The source was CD4+ or CD8+ T cells sorted from blood, collected in a trial of the OX40 agonist ivuxolimab. These receptors came from an adult with an advanced solid tumor such as melanoma, head and neck, liver or kidney cancer.

This chain links TRBV4-3 with TRBJ2-5; 10 bases agree with TRBD2. Germline CDR1 LGHNA, CDR2 YSLEER. V lost 0 bases to trimming and J lost 2 bases; unmatched junction nucleotides: 3. The CDR3 spans 16 residues. The CDR3 DNA is TGCGCCAGCAGCCAAGAGATAGCGGGAGGACAAGAGACCCAGTACTTC. This translates into CASSQEIAGGQETQYF.

This clone was detected once. This chain connects TRBV29-1 to TRBJ2-1; no clear D gene. The germline V gene encodes CDR1 SQVTM and CDR2 ANQGSEA. Trimming stripped 4 bases from V and 6 bases from J, with 10 bases between. The CDR3 covers 12 residues. The CDR3 sequence is CSVVGKSNEQFF. The CDR3 nucleotides are TGCAGCGTTGTAGGGAAAAGCAATGAGCAGTTCTTC.

This chain joins TRBV6-4 and TRBJ2-3; D may be TRBD2 (6 bases). Trimming removed 3 bases from V and 0 bases from J, with 10 bases in between. The CDR3 has 15 residues. Germline-derived CDR1 and CDR2 are MRHNA and SNTAGT. In nucleotides, the CDR3 is TGTGCCAGCAGTGAAACCGCGGGGAGCACAGATACGCAGTATTTT. It translates to CASSETAGSTDTQYF.

The chain recombines TRBV20-1 with TRBJ2-1; D gene ambiguous. Germline V lookup: CDR1 DFQATT, CDR2 SNEGSKA (reference sequence). Between the trimmed V and J ends, which lost 5 bases and 4 bases, there was a span of 6 bases. CDR3 size: 11 residues. CDR3 sequence reads: CSARGYNEQFF. The CDR3 DNA reads TGCAGTGCTCGCGGATACAATGAGCAGTTCTTC.

The CDR3 nucleotides are TGTGCCAGCAGCTTGGAGGGCCCCACAATGAACACTGAAGCTTTCTTT. As protein: CASSLEGPTMNTEAFF. This chain uses TRBV5-6 with TRBJ1-1; D is unresolved. V was clipped by 0 bases and J by 0 bases, with 12 bases between them. In germline, CDR1 is SGHDT, CDR2 YYEEEE. The CDR3 totals 16 residues.

This clone was seen once. The rearrangement links TRBV7-9 to TRBJ2-3; D is unresolved. The length of the CDR3 is 13 residues. Trimming took off 1 base at V and 4 bases at J, with 6 bases between the two ends. CDR1 is SEHNR, CDR2 FQNEAQ, per germline (reference sequence). The CDR3 coding sequence is TGTGCCAGCAGCTTAGTTATGTCAGATACGCAGTATTTT. This gives the protein CASSLVMSDTQYF.